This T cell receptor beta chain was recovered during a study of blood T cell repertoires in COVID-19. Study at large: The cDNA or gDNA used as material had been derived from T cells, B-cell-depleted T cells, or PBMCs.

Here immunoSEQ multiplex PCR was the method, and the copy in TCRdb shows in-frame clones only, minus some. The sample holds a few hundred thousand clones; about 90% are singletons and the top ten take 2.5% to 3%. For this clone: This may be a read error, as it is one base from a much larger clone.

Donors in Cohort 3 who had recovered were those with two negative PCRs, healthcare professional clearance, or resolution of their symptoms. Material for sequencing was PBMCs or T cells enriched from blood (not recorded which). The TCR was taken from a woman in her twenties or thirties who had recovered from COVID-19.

Here the CDR3 DNA reads TGTGCCAGCAGTCCCCCCTTTACAGATATGCAGTATTTT. This sequence encodes CASSPPFTDMQYF. This chain joins TRBV2 and TRBJ2-3; the D is unclear. The CDR3 length is 13 residues. Germline V gives CDR1 SNHLY, CDR2 FYNNEI.